The text below deals with one T cell receptor (beta chain). Looked up from germline, CDR1 is MNHEY and CDR2 is SVGAGI. The CDR3 is 16 residues long. V lost 0 bases and J lost 6, with 14 bases in between. Method: immunoSEQ multiplex PCR; TCRdb's copy keeps in-frame clones and lacks some. The table lists 40,000 or so clones, roughly 85% of them singletons. This sample is drawn from a study of blood T cell repertoires in COVID-19. The receptor's source is a human donor in a cohort sampled during active COVID-19. Sequenced material: peripheral blood. The genes are TRBV6-5 and TRBJ2-2; D may be TRBD2 (5 bases). CDR3 sequence (DNA): TGTGCCAGCAGTTACTCTGGGAGCCCCATAGCCGGGGAGCTGTTTTTT. Translated, it gives CASSYSGSPIAGELFF.